This record covers a single TCR beta chain. The V gene's germline CDR1 is SQVTM and CDR2 ANQGSEA. This CDR3 is built from 13 residues. The junction had 6 bases not matched to a gene; V was cut back by 6 bases and J by 8 bases. These data belong to a study of shared clonotypes between healthy human individuals. Each unsorted PBMC replicate got 300 ng genomic DNA, tens of thousands of genomes. As handled by the study authors: Filtering differed for immunoSEQ, which gave only junction sequences without quality scores. The table came from immunoSEQ multiplex PCR; TCRdb's copy has only in-frame clones and leaves some out. That table is the source of V, J and clone size, and D and trimming were worked out from the DNA. The repertoire holds more than 400,000 clones, 70% to 80% seen once, with about 11% in the top ten. Caucasian adults residing in Nashville, Tennessee made up all the donors. Unsorted samples used tens of millions of PBMCs for genomic DNA.

The chain joins TRBV29-1 to TRBJ2-1; 11 bases align to TRBD2. The sequenced material came from PBMCs. This receptor was taken from a woman aged 40 to 50 in good health. Some clones in this sample may be carry-over from other donors' samples. The chain's CDR3 is CSVLAGVRDEQFF. The DNA for the CDR3 is TGCAGCGTACTAGCGGGAGTCAGGGATGAGCAGTTCTTC.